Presented here are 22 T cell receptor beta chains from one specimen sequenced in a study of beta chain features in type 1 diabetes. Study findings and constraints: Moderately but significantly shorter TCRB CDR3s were found in Type 1 diabetes patients in all four CD4+ subsets.

Their cognate antigens are unknown. As every portion of the isolated RNA was reverse transcribed, the sequencing read expressed TCRB transcripts. Assay: immunoSEQ multiplex PCR; the TCRdb copy retains only in-frame clones and omits some. Among 300,000 to 350,000 clones listed, approximately 9.7% were seen once. The specimen was central memory CD4+ T cells from blood. All receptors derive from a man aged 30 to 39 with type 1 diabetes.

This chain joins TRBV19 and TRBJ2-1; 9 bases line up with TRBD1. Per the germline V gene, CDR1 is LNHDA and CDR2 is SQIVND (reference sequence). The CDR3 totals 18 residues. V lost 0 bases to trimming and J lost 1 base; unmatched junction nucleotides: 7. The CDR3 sequence is CASSIDGATGGSYNEQFF. The CDR3 bases are TGTGCCAGTAGTATAGATGGTGCGACAGGGGGATCCTACAATGAGCAGTTCTTC.

This rearrangement joins TRBV2 to TRBJ2-7; possible D gene TRBD1, 6 bases. The CDR3 has 14 amino acids. Germline V gives CDR1 SNHLY, CDR2 FYNNEI. The V and J ends lost 7 bases and 3 bases respectively, with 16 bases between them. The CDR3 protein is CASNNFGQFYEQYF. CDR3 in DNA: TGTGCCAGCAATAACTTCGGACAGTTCTACGAGCAGTACTTC.

The CDR3 spells CASSGQGLNSPLHF. The CDR3 DNA follows: TGTGCCAGCAGTGGTCAGGGTTTGAATTCACCCCTCCACTTT. The V call is TRBV2, the J call TRBJ1-6, with TRBD1 as a possible D gene (5 bases). The CDR3 is 14 amino acids. The V gene lost 4 bases and the J gene lost 7 bases, with 11 bases spanning the gap. Germline V lookup: CDR1 SNHLY, CDR2 FYNNEI.

This clone was observed at least ten times. The chain joins TRBV5-1 to TRBJ2-3; 7 bases map to TRBD2. V lost 2 bases and J lost 2; bases outside the gene matches: 5. CDR3 size: 15 residues. From germline, CDR1 is SGHRS and CDR2 YFSETQ. The CDR3 is CASSLGAGPTDTQYF. DNA of the CDR3: TGCGCCAGCAGCTTAGGAGCGGGACCCACAGATACGCAGTATTTT.

This clone occurred a few times. The CDR3 protein is CASSRTSGGGELFF. In nucleotides, the CDR3 is TGCGCCAGCAGCCGGACTAGCGGAGGCGGGGAGCTGTTTTTT. The chain links TRBV5-1 to TRBJ2-2; 10 bases are a match to TRBD2. The junction had 4 bases not matched to a gene; V was cut back by 4 bases and J by 7 bases. The CDR3 spans 14 residues. Germline CDR1 reads SGHRS; CDR2 reads YFSETQ.

The chain has TRBV2 and TRBJ1-2; D is unclear. Looked up from germline, CDR1 is SNHLY and CDR2 is FYNNEI. V lost 8 bases to trimming and J lost 3 bases, with 10 bases between them. The CDR3 runs 12 residues. DNA of the CDR3: TGTGCCAGCGCCGGGAGTGACTATGGCTACACCTTC. It translates to CASAGSDYGYTF.

CDR3 sequence (DNA): TGTGCCAGCAGCACGGGACACAACACTGAAGCTTTCTTT. Translated: CASSTGHNTEAFF. The genes are TRBV11-2 and TRBJ1-1, with D possibly matching TRBD1 (6 bases). CDR1 is SGHAT, CDR2 FQNNGV, per germline. The CDR3 has 13 residues. Trimming took 5 bases from V and 2 from J, leaving 9 bases between them.

The rearrangement joins TRBV11-2 to TRBJ2-3, with D tentatively TRBD1 or TRBD2 (6 bases each). V lost 4 bases and J lost 0, with 14 bases in between. The CDR3 covers 16 residues. The germline gives CDR1 SGHAT, CDR2 FQNNGV. CDR3 DNA: TGTGCCAGCAGCTCCAGACCGGGGGCTAGCACAGATACGCAGTATTTT. Protein: CASSSRPGASTDTQYF. Full variable domain (outside the CDR3, taken from reference TRBV11-2 and TRBJ2-3): EAGVAQSPRYKIIEKRQSVAFWCNPISGHATLYWYQQILGQGPKLLIQFQNNGVVDDSQLPKDRFSAERLKGVDSTLKIQPAKLEDSAVYLCASSSRPGASTDTQYFGPGTRLTVL.

The CDR3 DNA is TGTGCCAGCAGTGCAGGGACGGCCCATGCACCCACTGAAGCTTTCTTT. Protein sequence: CASSAGTAHAPTEAFF. This chain joins TRBV5-4 and TRBJ1-1, with a tentative D call TRBD1 (5 bases). Trimming stripped 5 bases from V and 4 bases from J, with 21 bases between. From germline, CDR1 is SGHNT and CDR2 YYREEE (reference sequence). The CDR3 extends over 16 amino acids.

Only a few counts were recorded for this clone. The genes are TRBV7-9 and TRBJ1-2; unclear D gene. The germline V gene encodes CDR1 SEHNR and CDR2 FQNEAQ (reference sequence). There are 12 residues in the CDR3. V gave up 5 bases and J gave up 5 bases, with 9 bases separating them. In nucleotides, the CDR3 is TGTGCCAGCAGCCCCGGGGTTTATGGCTACACCTTC. This codes for CASSPGVYGYTF.

This clone was detected only a few times. J is TRBJ2-7 and V is TRBV7-6; 7 nucleotides align to TRBD1. The CDR3 totals 15 residues. CDR1 SGHVS and CDR2 FNYEAQ come from the germline V gene. Trimming took 5 bases from V and 2 from J; bases not matched to a gene: 9. CDR3 in DNA: TGTGCCAGCAGCCCCGGGACAGTGATCACCTACGAGCAGTACTTC. Amino acids: CASSPGTVITYEQYF.

This clone was seen a handful of times. This chain uses TRBV10-3 with TRBJ2-5; TRBD1 aligns across 7 bases. J gave up 2 bases and V 0 bases, and 3 bases lay outside the gene matches. CDR1 is ENHRY, CDR2 SYGVKD, per germline. This CDR3 has 15 amino acids. The CDR3 DNA sequence: TGTGCCATCAGTGAGTCAGAACAGGGGCAAGAGACCCAGTACTTC. This codes for CAISESEQGQETQYF.

This clone appeared a few times. Other DNA variants within this sample encode the same CDR3. The chain is built from TRBV19 and TRBJ1-1; 7 bases align to TRBD1. The CDR3 spans 16 residues. V lost 5 bases, J lost 2 bases, and 11 bases stayed unmatched. Germline V gene data show CDR1 as LNHDA and CDR2 as SQIVND (reference sequence). CDR3 sequence (DNA): TGTGCCAGTAGTTCCTACCTAGGGACAGCTAACACTGAAGCTTTCTTT. Translating it yields CASSSYLGTANTEAFF.

The chain couples TRBV10-2 to TRBJ2-3, with D uncertain. Germline V gene lookup returns CDR1 WSHSY and CDR2 SAAADI. This CDR3 is built from 12 residues. The V end was cut by 5 bases, the J end by 5 bases, with 8 bases between. The CDR3 spells CASSLERDTQYF. DNA of the CDR3: TGCGCCAGCAGTTTAGAGAGAGATACGCAGTATTTT.

This clone appeared a few times. The chain couples TRBV5-1 to TRBJ1-4; weak D call: TRBD1 (6 bases). The CDR3 has 14 residues. Looked up from germline, CDR1 is SGHRS and CDR2 is YFSETQ. V was trimmed by 0 bases and J by 3 bases, leaving 6 bases between them. DNA for the CDR3: TGCGCCAGCAGCTTGGGACAGGCTAATGAAAAACTGTTTTTT. It encodes CASSLGQANEKLFF.

This clone occurred a few times. The V call is TRBV29-1, the J call TRBJ2-2, with TRBD1 matching 7 bases. Germline V gives CDR1 SQVTM, CDR2 ANQGSEA. The CDR3 consists of 14 residues. Losses at the gene ends were 3 bases for V and 0 bases for J; bases not matched to a gene: 1. The CDR3 DNA follows: TGCAGCGTTGACAGGGGGACGAACACCGGGGAGCTGTTTTTT. This gives the protein CSVDRGTNTGELFF.

This chain joins TRBV9 and TRBJ1-6; 9 bases fit TRBD1. With 4 bases clipped from V and 7 bases from J, the junction kept 9 bases outside the gene matches. The CDR3 runs 16 residues. Germline V gene data show CDR1 as SGDLS and CDR2 as YYNGEE. CDR3 residues: CASSPQGAIRNSPLHF. The CDR3 DNA reads TGTGCCAGCAGCCCACAGGGGGCTATAAGGAATTCACCCCTCCACTTT.

This clone was detected a few times. The chain couples TRBV11-2 to TRBJ2-5; no reliable D call. The V end was cut by 5 bases, the J end by 2 bases, with 9 bases between. CDR1 and CDR2 (germline): SGHAT, FQNNGV. There are 13 residues in the CDR3. The CDR3 protein is CASSTQVQETQYF. Here the CDR3 DNA reads TGTGCCAGCAGCACCCAGGTTCAAGAGACCCAGTACTTC. Combining the CDR3 with reference TRBV11-2 and TRBJ2-5 gives the whole variable domain EAGVAQSPRYKIIEKRQSVAFWCNPISGHATLYWYQQILGQGPKLLIQFQNNGVVDDSQLPKDRFSAERLKGVDSTLKIQPAKLEDSAVYLCASSTQVQETQYFGPGTRLLVL.

This clone was picked up a small number of times. The rearrangement joins TRBV2 to TRBJ2-3, with a tentative D call TRBD2 (6 bases). Trimming shortened V by 3 bases and J by 2 bases, and 9 bases separated the two germline ends. There are 14 residues in the CDR3. Germline assignment: CDR1 SNHLY and CDR2 FYNNEI. CDR3 DNA: TGTGCCAGCAGTGACGGGGGAGACACAGATACGCAGTATTTT. It specifies CASSDGGDTDTQYF.

In its sample, this clone was seen many times. V gene TRBV2 combines with J gene TRBJ2-7; D remains unclear. V shed 10 bases and J shed 3 bases, with 16 bases lying between them. The CDR3 contains 13 residues. Germline V CDR1 and CDR2: SNHLY, FYNNEI. The CDR3, as DNA: TGTGCCACCCAGGACCGTCTCGTCTACGAGCAGTACTTC. Encoded protein: CATQDRLVYEQYF.

The chain joins TRBV25-1 to TRBJ1-4, with D hard to call. Germline CDR1 is MGHDK and CDR2 is SYGVNS. The germline V and J ends were trimmed by 4 bases and 5 bases, with 17 bases remaining between them. This CDR3 comprises 16 residues. CDR3 in amino acids: CASSGVRLLGNEKLFF. CDR3 DNA sequence: TGTGCCAGCAGTGGCGTCCGGTTACTGGGCAATGAAAAACTGTTTTTT.

The J gene is TRBJ1-1, the V gene TRBV27; 9 positions agree with TRBD1. The CDR3 runs 15 residues. Looked up from germline, CDR1 is MNHEY and CDR2 is SMNVEV (reference sequence). The V segment lost 4 bases and the J segment 4 bases; nucleotides outside the gene matches: 7. As DNA, the CDR3 is TGTGCCAGCAGTTCCTCACAGGGGGCCGGCACTGAAGCTTTCTTT. This sequence encodes CASSSSQGAGTEAFF.